The next 20 T cell receptor beta chains were all read from a single sample in a study of spatial heterogeneity in lung cancer (dated by TCRdb to the late 2010s). Points the paper makes about the study in general: The tumor nonsynonymous mutation count correlated with the number of expanded alpha and beta TCRs within the tumor.

For these receptors, no antigen is known. Libraries were constructed by 5' RACE. Sequencing took place on a NextSeq 500. Starting from the raw public reads, TCRdb applied fastp trimming at Q25, assembled clones with MiXCR and retained in-frame beta chains. Rows are combined by CDR3 protein, so each entry shows the most common genes and DNA. For this sample the table gives about 6,800 distinct CDR3 sequences, of which 11% to 15% were detected only once. The top ten clones comprise 9% of the sample. Read against the paper, the sample's time point label means: sample taken at primary tumor resection. The sequenced sample was lung tumor tissue, obtained at surgery. The receptors here all came from a female donor with early-stage non-small cell lung cancer.

This clonotype ranks as medium-sized. The library was built for alpha chains, so this beta chain is an off-target read and its size means little. V gene TRBV7-3 combines with J gene TRBJ2-2; the D gene is possibly TRBD1 (6 bases). This CDR3 region has 15 residues. V was clipped by 3 bases and J by 4 bases, with 12 bases between them. The germline V gene encodes CDR1 SGHTA and CDR2 FQGTGA. The CDR3 protein is CASSLTGQPTGELFF. CDR3 nucleotides: TGTGCCAGCAGCTTGACAGGACAGCCCACCGGGGAGCTGTTTTTT.

This clonotype was detected many times. This beta chain represents an off-target read in a library built for alpha chains; its size is of limited meaning. The CDR3 region has the DNA TGTGCCAGCAGGCCGACGGGGTCTGGCGAGCAGTTCTTC. Its translation is CASRPTGSGEQFF. The chain uses TRBV7-2 and TRBJ2-1; tentative D call: TRBD2 (5 bases). Germline V gene lookup returns CDR1 SGHTA and CDR2 FQGNSA. V lost 6 bases, J lost 10 bases, and 16 bases lay in between. The CDR3 is 13 residues long.

This clonotype has at least ten counts. This beta chain appears as a stray read in a library generated for alpha chains; its size is not informative. The rearrangement links TRBV7-2 to TRBJ2-7, with D uncertain. Germline V lookup: CDR1 SGHTA, CDR2 FQGNSA. V was shortened by 0 bases and J by 0 bases, with 15 bases between the two germline ends. CDR3 length: 17 residues. CDR3 DNA sequence: TGTGCCAGCAGCTTAGCCCCAGTGGGATCAAGCTCCTACGAGCAGTACTTC. Amino acid sequence: CASSLAPVGSSSYEQYF.

This clonotype counts as medium-sized. Because the library targeted alpha chains, this beta chain is an off-target read whose size means little. The chain couples TRBV4-1 to TRBJ1-4; D uncertain. The CDR3 is 11 residues long. Germline loops: CDR1 MGHRA, CDR2 YSYEKL. With 5 bases removed from V and 8 bases from J, the gap between germline ends came to 6 bases. This CDR3 is CASSEREKLFF. CDR3 bases: TGCGCCAGCAGCGAGAGGGAAAAACTGTTTTTT.

This clonotype is medium-sized by share. Because the library targeted alpha chains, this beta chain is an off-target read whose size means little. The chain has TRBV7-3 and TRBJ2-1; D uncertain. V was cut by 1 base and J by 9 bases, with 16 bases left in between. Looked up from germline, CDR1 is SGHTA and CDR2 is FQGTGA. This CDR3 has 15 amino acids. The CDR3: CASSLNPPPSSEQFF. The DNA for the CDR3 is TGTGCCAGCAGCTTAAACCCACCGCCTTCCAGTGAGCAGTTCTTC.

By proportion, this clonotype is medium-sized. The size of this beta chain means little, since it is a stray read in a library made for alpha chains. This sequence joins TRBV29-1 and TRBJ2-4, with TRBD1 matching 7 bases. Germline V gives CDR1 SQVTM, CDR2 ANQGSEA. With 6 bases clipped from V and 3 bases from J, the junction kept 11 bases outside the gene matches. This CDR3 has 15 residues. The CDR3: CSVRTGVYGKNIQYF. The CDR3 bases are TGCAGCGTGAGAACAGGGGTTTATGGCAAAAACATTCAGTACTTC.

About this clonotype: This beta chain is a stray sequence in a library constructed for alpha chains; its clone size is not meaningful. V is TRBV7-9 and J is TRBJ2-3; D perhaps matches TRBD2 (6 bases). V lost 2 bases, J lost 2 bases, and 11 bases lay in between. This CDR3 comprises 15 residues. The germline V gene encodes CDR1 SEHNR and CDR2 FQNEAQ (reference sequence). This chain's CDR3 is CASSLTGRPTDTQYF. For the CDR3, the DNA is TGTGCCAGCAGCTTAACTGGGAGGCCCACAGATACGCAGTATTTT. The whole variable domain, filled in from reference TRBV7-9 and TRBJ2-3, reads DTGVSQNPRHKITKRGQNVTFRCDPISEHNRLYWYRQTLGQGPEFLTYFQNEAQLEKSRLLSDRFSAERPKGSFSTLEIQRTEQGDSAMYLCASSLTGRPTDTQYFGPGTRLTVL.

By proportion, this clonotype is medium-sized. The library was designed around alpha chains, so this beta chain is a stray read whose abundance carries little weight. This chain uses TRBV20-1 with TRBJ2-3; D is ambiguous. The length of the CDR3 is 15 residues. V lost 0 bases and J lost 2, with 12 bases in between. Germline V gene lookup returns CDR1 DFQATT and CDR2 SNEGSKA (reference sequence). This CDR3 is CSARDLDTYTDTQYF. The CDR3 DNA sequence: TGCAGTGCTAGAGATTTGGATACATACACAGATACGCAGTATTTT.

By share, this clonotype ranks as medium-sized. The library was designed around alpha chains, so this beta chain is a stray read whose abundance carries little weight. The rearrangement links TRBV7-9 to TRBJ1-2; 9 bases map to TRBD1. The CDR3 sequence is 13 residues long. Per germline, CDR1 SEHNR and CDR2 FQNEAQ (reference sequence). V dropped 9 bases and J dropped 0; count of bases not matched to a gene: 2. CDR3 region: CASRTGANYGYTF. The CDR3 DNA reads TGTGCCAGTCGGACAGGGGCTAACTATGGCTACACCTTC.

In this sample, this clonotype is medium-sized. Being off target in a library aimed at alpha chains, this beta chain has a size of little meaning. The V gene is TRBV7-2, the J gene TRBJ2-1, with 8 bases fitting TRBD2. Trimming at V came to 4 bases and at J to 2 bases, leaving 7 bases not matched to a gene. This CDR3 spans 16 amino acids. Germline loops: CDR1 SGHTA, CDR2 FQGNSA. The CDR3 bases are TGTGCCAGCAGCTCCGCGACTAGCGACACCTACAATGAGCAGTTCTTC. Protein sequence: CASSSATSDTYNEQFF.

This clonotype is deemed medium-sized. Being off target in a library aimed at alpha chains, this beta chain has a size of little meaning. The chain recombines TRBV7-2 with TRBJ1-2, with 11 bases lining up with TRBD1. Germline CDR1 SGHTA, CDR2 FQGNSA. With 5 bases clipped from V and 4 bases from J, the junction kept 6 bases outside the gene matches. This CDR3 is 15 amino acids long. This CDR3 reads CASSAPGQGGYGYTF. The CDR3 DNA is TGTGCCAGCAGCGCACCGGGACAGGGGGGCTATGGCTACACCTTC.

By frequency in the sample, this clonotype is medium-sized. This beta chain appears as a stray read in a library generated for alpha chains; its size is not informative. V is TRBV4-3 and J is TRBJ2-7; 8 bases align to TRBD1. CDR3 length equals 16 residues. The germline V gene encodes CDR1 LGHNA and CDR2 YSLEER. With 0 bases clipped from V and 5 bases from J, the junction kept 9 bases outside the gene matches. The CDR3 nucleotides are TGCGCCAGCAGCCAAGAAGACAGGGGCGGTATCGACGAGCAGTACTTC. Its protein is CASSQEDRGGIDEQYF.

This clonotype was seen repeatedly, ten times or more. The library was prepared for alpha chains; this beta chain is a stray read, so its frequency means little. V is TRBV20-1 and J is TRBJ2-5; tentatively, D is TRBD2 (6 bases). The CDR3 covers 13 residues. Germline V gives CDR1 DFQATT, CDR2 SNEGSKA (reference sequence). Trimming left V 4 bases short and J 0 bases short, with 9 bases between. The CDR3 sequence: CSATGEDQETQYF. CDR3 DNA: TGCAGTGCTACGGGGGAGGACCAAGAGACCCAGTACTTC.

This clonotype rates as medium-sized. This beta chain is a stray read from a library made for alpha chains; its abundance is not meaningful. This chain's CDR3 is CASRELTGSGGNQPQHF. In DNA, the CDR3 is TGTGCCAGCAGGGAGTTAACGGGGAGCGGGGGCAATCAGCCCCAGCATTTT. The chain is built from TRBV6-1 and TRBJ1-5; D remains ambiguous. Germline CDR1 and CDR2: MNHNS and SASEGT. Trimming removed 6 bases at V and 2 bases at J, with 20 bases between. The CDR3 is made up of 17 amino acids.

This clonotype was counted at least ten times. In a library made to pick up alpha chains, this beta chain is a stray read with a size that means little. The chain joins TRBV6-2 or TRBV6-3 to TRBJ2-1; TRBD2 matches at 14 bases. The trim removed 5 bases at V and 12 bases at J, leaving 6 bases unmatched. Per the germline V gene, CDR1 is MNHEY and CDR2 is SVGEGT. The CDR3 has 14 amino acids. CDR3 sequence: CASSQTSGGAPQFF. CDR3 bases: TGTGCCAGCAGTCAGACTAGCGGGGGGGCCCCGCAGTTCTTC.

Many counts were recorded for this clonotype. This beta chain is an off-target read within a library intended for alpha chains, so its frequency means little. The genes are TRBV6-1 and TRBJ1-1; D gene unclear. CDR3 length equals 13 residues. Germline V CDR1 and CDR2: MNHNS, SASEGT. V was trimmed by 0 bases and J by 6 bases, leaving 8 bases between them. The chain's CDR3 is CASSEARRSEAFF. In DNA, the CDR3 is TGTGCCAGCAGTGAAGCGCGCAGGTCTGAAGCTTTCTTT.

This clonotype was seen repeatedly, ten times or more. This beta chain is a stray sequence in a library constructed for alpha chains; its clone size is not meaningful. The V call is TRBV6-5, the J call TRBJ1-5; the D gene is possibly TRBD1 (6 bases). The CDR3 loop spans 15 amino acids. The germline V and J ends were trimmed by 0 bases and 5 bases, with 11 bases remaining between them. Germline V gene data show CDR1 as MNHEY and CDR2 as SVGAGI. The chain's CDR3 is CASSYSAGGHQPQHF. The DNA of the CDR3 is TGTGCCAGCAGTTACTCCGCCGGGGGGCATCAGCCCCAGCATTTT.

There are a few counts of this clonotype. This may be a read error, as it is one base from a much larger clone. Since the CDR3 does not end with the conserved phenylalanine or tryptophan, this likely comes from a read error. Because this beta chain is a stray read in a library intended to capture alpha chains, its abundance should not be given much weight. The chain recombines TRBV7-3 with TRBJ2-3, with D possibly being TRBD1 (6 bases). The CDR3 totals 15 residues. Germline CDR1 SGHTA, CDR2 FQGTGA. V lost 0 bases and J 2 bases, leaving 9 bases between the germline ends. CDR3: CASSLTGQPTDTQYS. CDR3 in DNA: TGTGCCAGCAGCTTAACCGGACAGCCCACAGATACGCAGTATTCT.

In regard to this clonotype: This beta chain is off target for a library built for alpha chains, so its abundance means little. CDR3 loop: CASSSGQGNSPLHF. The CDR3 coding sequence is TGTGCCAGCAGCTCCGGACAGGGGAATTCACCCCTCCACTTT. The chain uses TRBV7-9 and TRBJ1-6, with TRBD1 identical over 9 bases. The CDR3 totals 14 residues. The V segment lost 4 bases and the J segment 7 bases; nucleotides outside the gene matches: 2. Germline CDR1 SEHNR, CDR2 FQNEAQ (reference sequence). The full variable domain, in which reference TRBV7-9 and TRBJ1-6 provide the parts outside the CDR3, is DTGVSQNPRHKITKRGQNVTFRCDPISEHNRLYWYRQTLGQGPEFLTYFQNEAQLEKSRLLSDRFSAERPKGSFSTLEIQRTEQGDSAMYLCASSSGQGNSPLHFGNGTRLTVT.

By proportion, this clonotype is medium-sized. Since it is a stray read in a library aimed at alpha chains, this beta chain has a size that is not meaningful. The chain joins TRBV10-3 to TRBJ2-5, with D hard to call. V was trimmed by 8 bases and J by 4 bases, leaving 17 bases between them. Germline V lookup: CDR1 ENHRY, CDR2 SYGVKD. This CDR3 has 14 amino acids. CDR3 DNA sequence: TGTGCCATCTCCTCGCACAGTGAGGTAGAGACCCAGTACTTC. As protein: CAISSHSEVETQYF.